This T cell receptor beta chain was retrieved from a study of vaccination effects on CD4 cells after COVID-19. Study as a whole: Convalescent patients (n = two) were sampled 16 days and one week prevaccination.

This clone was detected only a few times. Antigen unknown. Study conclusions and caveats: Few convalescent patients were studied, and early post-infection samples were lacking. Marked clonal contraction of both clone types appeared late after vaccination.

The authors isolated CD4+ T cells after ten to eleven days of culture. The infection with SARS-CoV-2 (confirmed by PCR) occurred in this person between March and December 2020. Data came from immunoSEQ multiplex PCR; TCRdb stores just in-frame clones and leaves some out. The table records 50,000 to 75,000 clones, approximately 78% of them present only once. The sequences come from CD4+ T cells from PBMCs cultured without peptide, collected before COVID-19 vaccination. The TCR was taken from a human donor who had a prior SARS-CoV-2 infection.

CDR3 bases: TGTGCCAGCTCACCACCCTCCCTAGTAATGACCGGGGAGCTGTTTTTT. Encoded protein: CASSPPSLVMTGELFF. The chain combines TRBV18 with TRBJ2-2; the D is unclear. Trimming cost V 0 bases and J 5 bases, with 13 bases left between them. This CDR3 contains 16 residues. Germline assignment: CDR1 KGHSH and CDR2 LQKENI.